This passage covers 28 T cell receptor beta chains from one sample sequenced in a study of shared clonotypes between healthy human individuals. Assay: immunoSEQ multiplex PCR; the TCRdb copy retains only in-frame clones and omits some. The data show about 110,000 clones, approximately 70% seen once. Specimen: memory CD8+ T cells sorted from blood. Subset of the sample: CD45RO+ cells pooled with CCR7-negative TemRA cells. These receptors came from a woman aged 25 to 45 in good health.

This chain links TRBV11-2 with TRBJ2-7, with D perhaps matching TRBD2 (5 bases). There are 13 residues in the CDR3. The germline V gene encodes CDR1 SGHAT and CDR2 FQNNGV. With 6 bases removed from V and 6 bases from J, the gap between germline ends came to 15 bases. CDR3 in amino acids: CASSWTQAGEQYF. The CDR3 nucleotides are TGTGCCAGCAGTTGGACTCAGGCGGGCGAGCAGTACTTC. Drawing the rest from reference TRBV11-2 and TRBJ2-7, the complete variable domain is EAGVAQSPRYKIIEKRQSVAFWCNPISGHATLYWYQQILGQGPKLLIQFQNNGVVDDSQLPKDRFSAERLKGVDSTLKIQPAKLEDSAVYLCASSWTQAGEQYFGPGTRLTVT.

V and J are TRBV7-9 and TRBJ2-7; 16 bases map to TRBD2. Per germline, CDR1 SEHNR and CDR2 FQNEAQ (reference sequence). The ends lost 6 bases at V and 7 bases at J; junction bases unmatched: 6. The CDR3 length is 15 residues. The CDR3 sequence is CASSHGTSGRVEQYF. CDR3 coding DNA: TGTGCCAGCAGTCACGGGACTAGCGGGAGGGTGGAGCAGTACTTC.

This chain uses TRBV25-1 with TRBJ1-4; the match to TRBD1 covers 9 bases. Germline V gene sequence: CDR1 MGHDK, CDR2 SYGVNS. The trim removed 4 bases at V and 7 bases at J, leaving 10 bases unmatched. This CDR3 has 16 residues. This chain's CDR3 is CASSGRTGEGSEKLFF. CDR3 DNA: TGTGCCAGCAGTGGGCGGACAGGGGAAGGCAGTGAAAAACTGTTTTTT.

J is TRBJ2-7 and V is TRBV6-1; D uncertain. The V and J ends lost 4 bases and 3 bases respectively, with 16 bases between them. Per germline, CDR1 MNHNS and CDR2 SASEGT. This CDR3 is built from 15 residues. The CDR3 sequence is CASSVIFAYHYEQYF. In DNA, the CDR3 is TGTGCCAGCAGTGTAATTTTCGCGTACCACTACGAGCAGTACTTC.

Here the CDR3 reads CSASLGKKAFF. CDR3 nucleotide sequence: TGCAGTGCTAGTTTGGGGAAAAAAGCTTTCTTT. The genes are TRBV20-1 and TRBJ1-1; D not resolved. V lost 3 bases to trimming and J lost 9 bases, with 11 bases between them. This CDR3 contains 11 residues. The germline gives CDR1 DFQATT, CDR2 SNEGSKA (reference sequence).

The genes are TRBV27 and TRBJ2-3; 13 bases agree with TRBD2. The CDR3 runs to 16 residues. The junction had 4 bases not matched to a gene; V was cut back by 3 bases and J by 4 bases. Germline V gene lookup returns CDR1 MNHEY and CDR2 SMNVEV (reference sequence). CDR3 residues: CASSFLGLAGADTQYF. CDR3 bases: TGTGCCAGCAGTTTCCTCGGACTAGCGGGAGCAGATACGCAGTATTTT.

The chain uses TRBV5-1 and TRBJ1-4, with 9 bases lining up with TRBD1. J lost 5 bases, V lost 8 bases, and 10 bases had no gene match. Germline loops: CDR1 SGHRS, CDR2 YFSETQ. This CDR3 is built from 15 residues. The CDR3 sequence: CASALGDRDNEKLFF. CDR3 DNA sequence: TGCGCCAGTGCCTTAGGGGACAGGGACAATGAAAAACTGTTTTTT.

The genes are TRBV27 and TRBJ1-6; TRBD1 might be the D (6 bases). Trimming cost V 5 bases and J 7 bases, with 9 bases left between them. In germline, CDR1 is MNHEY, CDR2 SMNVEV (reference sequence). This CDR3 has 13 residues. The CDR3 loop is CASSRGQNSPLHF. CDR3 nucleotides: TGTGCCAGCAGTCGAGGACAGAATTCACCCCTCCACTTT.

This clone was counted only a few times. The chain links TRBV25-1 to TRBJ2-3; 10 positions agree with TRBD1. The germline CDR1 and CDR2 sequences are MGHDK and SYGVNS. The CDR3 has 16 amino acids. With 1 base clipped from V and 3 bases from J, the junction kept 4 bases outside the gene matches. The CDR3 reads CASSEFQGQGTDTQYF. The CDR3 nucleotides read TGTGCCAGCAGTGAATTTCAGGGACAGGGGACAGATACGCAGTATTTT.

This rearrangement joins TRBV6-4 to TRBJ1-6, with 7 bases lining up with TRBD1. The CDR3 has 15 residues. Germline V gene sequence: CDR1 MRHNA, CDR2 SNTAGT. The junction had 2 bases not matched to a gene; V was cut back by 0 bases and J by 6 bases. Here the CDR3 reads CASSDSPGGNSPLHF. CDR3 bases: TGTGCCAGCAGTGACTCCCCAGGGGGTAATTCACCCCTCCACTTT.

The V and J genes are TRBV7-9 and TRBJ2-5, with D perhaps assigned TRBD1 or TRBD2 (6 bases each). Germline values: CDR1 SEHNR, CDR2 FQNEAQ (reference sequence). This CDR3 contains 15 residues. Deletions cut 5 bases from V and 2 bases from J, with 15 bases between. The CDR3 spells CASSEGGTTQETQYF. As DNA, the CDR3 is TGTGCCAGCAGCGAAGGAGGGACAACTCAAGAGACCCAGTACTTC.

The CDR3 DNA reads TGTGCCAGCAGTCCATATGGGCCCCATACTAATGAAAAACTGTTTTTT. Its translation: CASSPYGPHTNEKLFF. This sequence joins TRBV28 and TRBJ1-4; D unclear. The CDR3 is made up of 16 amino acids. Germline V gene lookup returns CDR1 MDHEN and CDR2 SYDVKM. The V end was cut by 5 bases, the J end by 2 bases, with 15 bases between.

The chain links TRBV15 to TRBJ2-1; D unclear. There are 15 residues in the CDR3. Trimming removed 0 bases at V and 2 bases at J, with 8 bases between. Germline CDR1 reads LNHNV; CDR2 reads YYDKDF (reference sequence). The CDR3 loop reads CATSREGDPYNEQFF. Written as DNA, the CDR3 is TGTGCCACCAGCAGAGAGGGTGACCCCTACAATGAGCAGTTCTTC.

The J gene is TRBJ1-5, the V gene TRBV7-2, with D perhaps TRBD1 (5 bases). The CDR3 has 13 amino acids. Germline lookup yields CDR1 SGHTA and CDR2 FQGNSA. V gave up 5 bases and J gave up 9 bases, with 14 bases separating them. CDR3 nucleotides: TGTGCCAGCAGCCCCCGGGACCACGGGCCCCAGCATTTT. Translation: CASSPRDHGPQHF.

This clone was picked up many times. The J gene is TRBJ2-7, the V gene TRBV10-1; D is perhaps TRBD1 or TRBD2 (5 bases each). The CDR3 has 14 amino acids. Trimming removed 6 bases from V and 0 bases from J, with 12 bases in between. In germline, CDR1 is WNHNN, CDR2 SYGVQD (reference sequence). The CDR3 here is CASSRDPSSYEQYF. The CDR3 nucleotides are TGCGCCAGCAGCCGGGACCCAAGCTCCTACGAGCAGTACTTC.

This clone was seen many times. This sequence joins TRBV5-6 and TRBJ2-7; a weak D match, TRBD1 (6 bases). CDR3 length: 14 amino acids. The V and J ends lost 0 bases and 3 bases respectively, with 10 bases between them. CDR1 and CDR2 (germline): SGHDT, YYEEEE. The CDR3 DNA is TGTGCCAGCAGCTTGGGGGACACAGACTACGAGCAGTACTTC. It is translated as CASSLGDTDYEQYF.

V usage is TRBV5-1 and J usage is TRBJ2-2; D ambiguous. Germline V gives CDR1 SGHRS, CDR2 YFSETQ. Trimming cost V 4 bases and J 0 bases, with 10 bases left between them. This CDR3 is built from 15 residues. DNA for the CDR3: TGCGCCAGCAGCCTGCCACAGACGAACACCGGGGAGCTGTTTTTT. Encoded protein: CASSLPQTNTGELFF. The full variable domain, in which reference TRBV5-1 and TRBJ2-2 provide the parts outside the CDR3, is KAGVTQTPRYLIKTRGQQVTLSCSPISGHRSVSWYQQTPGQGLQFLFEYFSETQRNKGNFPGRFSGRQFSNSRSEMNVSTLELGDSALYLCASSLPQTNTGELFFGEGSRLTVL.

The chain joins TRBV11-2 to TRBJ1-6, with TRBD1 as a possible D gene (5 bases). Germline CDR1 is SGHAT and CDR2 is FQNNGV. This CDR3 has 15 residues. Trimming shortened V by 0 bases and J by 6 bases, and 9 bases separated the two germline ends. The CDR3 DNA sequence: TGTGCCAGCAGCTTAGATCAGGGTCCTAATTCACCCCTCCACTTT. It encodes CASSLDQGPNSPLHF.

V is TRBV6-5 and J is TRBJ2-7; 9 bases are a match to TRBD2. Losses at the gene ends were 0 bases for V and 3 bases for J; bases not matched to a gene: 3. Germline assignment: CDR1 MNHEY and CDR2 SVGAGI. The CDR3 extends over 15 amino acids. The CDR3: CASSYSIAGVYEQYF. The CDR3 bases are TGTGCCAGCAGTTACTCGATAGCGGGAGTCTACGAGCAGTACTTC.

The count of this clone is one. V is TRBV6-4 and J is TRBJ1-1, with D possibly being TRBD1 (5 bases). Deletions cut 0 bases from V and 1 base from J, with 12 bases between. Germline V gene sequence: CDR1 MRHNA, CDR2 SNTAGT. The CDR3 has 16 amino acids. This CDR3 reads CASSDSYEQENTEAFF. DNA of the CDR3: TGTGCCAGCAGTGACTCCTACGAACAGGAGAACACTGAAGCTTTCTTT.

V and J are TRBV5-1 and TRBJ2-5; a weak D match, TRBD2 (6 bases). The germline CDR1 and CDR2 sequences are SGHRS and YFSETQ. V was shortened by 0 bases and J by 3 bases, with 12 bases between the two germline ends. There are 15 residues in the CDR3. This CDR3 is CASSLGSSGEETQYF. In nucleotides, the CDR3 is TGCGCCAGCAGCTTGGGCTCCTCGGGAGAAGAGACCCAGTACTTC.

The V and J genes are TRBV10-3 and TRBJ2-7; possibly TRBD2 for D (5 bases). The CDR3 loop spans 13 amino acids. Germline V gene data show CDR1 as ENHRY and CDR2 as SYGVKD. V lost 3 bases and J lost 3, with 9 bases in between. CDR3 region: CAISDGEGYEQYF. The CDR3 nucleotides are TGTGCCATCAGTGATGGTGAGGGCTACGAGCAGTACTTC.

The rearrangement joins TRBV27 to TRBJ2-7; perhaps TRBD2 as D (5 bases). Trimming took off 6 bases at V and 2 bases at J, with 23 bases between the two ends. Germline V gene sequence: CDR1 MNHEY, CDR2 SMNVEV (reference sequence). The CDR3 runs to 17 residues. The CDR3, as DNA: TGTGCCAGCAGCCATACGATACCGGGGTTTAAAACCTACGAGCAGTACTTC. Its protein is CASSHTIPGFKTYEQYF.

The rearrangement uses TRBV19 and TRBJ2-7; perhaps D is TRBD1 or TRBD2 (6 bases each). The V end was cut by 5 bases, the J end by 3 bases, with 14 bases between. The V gene's germline CDR1 is LNHDA and CDR2 SQIVND (reference sequence). This CDR3 has 14 residues. The CDR3 bases are TGTGCCAGTAGTCTCCTGGGGGGCAGCTACGAGCAGTACTTC. Its translation is CASSLLGGSYEQYF.

This clone was counted between two and nine times. The chain uses TRBV7-6 and TRBJ2-1; perhaps TRBD2 as D (6 bases). Trimming left V 5 bases short and J 5 bases short, with 19 bases between. There are 16 residues in the CDR3. CDR1 SGHVS and CDR2 FNYEAQ come from the germline V gene. CDR3 nucleotide sequence: TGTGCCAGCAGCCAGTCCGGGAGCCCACCGGACAATGAGCAGTTCTTC. Protein: CASSQSGSPPDNEQFF.

The sample holds many counts of this clone. The J gene is TRBJ2-5, the V gene TRBV5-1; 9 bases align to TRBD1. CDR1 and CDR2 (germline): SGHRS, YFSETQ. The CDR3 loop spans 17 amino acids. V gave up 0 bases and J gave up 2 bases; unmatched junction bases: 8. This chain's CDR3 is CASSLGDRAPLQETQYF. CDR3 sequence (DNA): TGCGCCAGCAGCTTGGGGGACAGGGCGCCCCTTCAAGAGACCCAGTACTTC.

This rearrangement joins TRBV10-3 to TRBJ1-2, with D possibly TRBD1 on 6 matching bases. The V end was cut by 8 bases, the J end by 8 bases, with 21 bases between. CDR1 ENHRY and CDR2 SYGVKD come from the germline V gene. CDR3 length: 14 residues. As DNA, the CDR3 is TGTGCCATCTCTGGGGGCCACGGATGGGGAGGCTACACCTTC. It encodes CAISGGHGWGGYTF.

The chain links TRBV16 to TRBJ1-2; D call uncertain. Germline V gives CDR1 KGHSY, CDR2 FQNENV. V dropped 1 base and J dropped 0 bases, with 18 bases sitting between them. The CDR3 covers 18 residues. The CDR3 here is CASSQFGPGSSPNYGYTF. The CDR3 nucleotides read TGTGCCAGCAGCCAATTCGGTCCGGGCTCGTCCCCTAACTATGGCTACACCTTC. The full variable domain, completed using reference TRBV16 and TRBJ1-2, is GEEVAQTPKHLVRGEGQKAKLYCAPIKGHSYVFWYQQVLKNEFKFLISFQNENVFDETGMPKERFSAKCLPNSPCSLEIQATKLEDSAVYFCASSQFGPGSSPNYGYTFGSGTRLTVV.